The clone carrying this T cell receptor beta chain appeared a single time. Likely a read error: the CDR3 ends without its conserved phenylalanine or tryptophan. The data derive from a study of breast tumors, draining lymph nodes, adjacent tissues. Axillary draining lymph nodes of breast cancer patients supplied the node samples. TCRdb processed the multiplex PCR reads anew with MiXCR; each CDR3 protein has one entry. Of some 140,000 distinct CDR3 sequences listed, about 20% are singletons. The CDR3 totals 11 residues. V lost 0 bases to trimming and J lost 6 bases, with 4 bases between them. Germline V gene sequence: CDR1 SGHRS, CDR2 YFSETQ.

The sequencing sample was made of axillary lymph node tissue. The receptor's source is a female donor with breast cancer. Some clones in this sample may be carry-over from other donors' samples. The rearrangement links TRBV5-1 to TRBJ2-7, with D unresolved. In DNA, the CDR3 is TGCGCCAGCAGCTTGGGGGCCGAGCAGTACCTC. It is translated as CASSLGAEQYL.